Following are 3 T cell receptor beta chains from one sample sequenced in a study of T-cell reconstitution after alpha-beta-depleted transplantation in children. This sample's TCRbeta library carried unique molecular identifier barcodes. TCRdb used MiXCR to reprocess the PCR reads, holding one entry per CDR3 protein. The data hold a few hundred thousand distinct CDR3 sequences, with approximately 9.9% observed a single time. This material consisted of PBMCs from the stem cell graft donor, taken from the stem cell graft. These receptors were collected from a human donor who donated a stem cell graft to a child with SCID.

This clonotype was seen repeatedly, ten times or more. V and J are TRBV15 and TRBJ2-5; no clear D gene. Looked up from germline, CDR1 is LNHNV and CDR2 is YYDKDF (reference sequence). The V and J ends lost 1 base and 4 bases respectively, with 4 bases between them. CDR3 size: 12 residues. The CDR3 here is CATSRGRETQYF. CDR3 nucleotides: TGTGCCACCAGCAGAGGGCGAGAGACCCAGTACTTC. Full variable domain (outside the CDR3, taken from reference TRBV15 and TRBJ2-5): DAMVIQNPRYQVTQFGKPVTLSCSQTLNHNVMYWYQQKSSQAPKLLFHYYDKDFNNEADTPDNFQSRRPNTSFCFLDIRSPGLGDTAMYLCATSRGRETQYFGPGTRLLVL.

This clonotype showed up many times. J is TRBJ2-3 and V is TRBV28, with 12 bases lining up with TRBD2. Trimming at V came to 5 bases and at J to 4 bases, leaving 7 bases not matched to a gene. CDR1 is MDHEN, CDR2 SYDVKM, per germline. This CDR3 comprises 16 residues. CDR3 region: CASSPSSGGGPDTQYF. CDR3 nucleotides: TGTGCCAGCAGTCCATCTAGCGGGGGGGGCCCAGATACGCAGTATTTT. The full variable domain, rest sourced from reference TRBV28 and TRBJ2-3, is DVKVTQSSRYLVKRTGEKVFLECVQDMDHENMFWYRQDPGLGLRLIYFSYDVKMKEKGDIPEGYSVSREKKERFSLILESASTNQTSMYLCASSPSSGGGPDTQYFGPGTRLTVL.

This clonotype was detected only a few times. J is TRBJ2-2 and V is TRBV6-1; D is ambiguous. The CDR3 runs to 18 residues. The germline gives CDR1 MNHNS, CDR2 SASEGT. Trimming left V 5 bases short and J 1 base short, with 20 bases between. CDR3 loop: CASSPKTWPFMNTGELFF. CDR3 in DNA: TGTGCCAGCAGTCCAAAAACCTGGCCATTCATGAACACCGGGGAGCTGTTTTTT.